Shown below are 9 T cell receptor beta chains from a single sample sequenced in a study of shared clonotypes between healthy human individuals. Sequencing was performed with immunoSEQ multiplex PCR; in TCRdb, only in-frame clones are kept and a portion is missing. The sample shows millions of clones, about 95% of them seen only once. Specimen: naive CD4+ T cells sorted from blood. Subset meaning: CD45RA+ positively selected. These receptors were collected from a man aged 18 to 29 in good health.

This chain links TRBV19 with TRBJ1-5, with D possibly TRBD1 on 6 matching bases. Germline CDR1 is LNHDA and CDR2 is SQIVND (reference sequence). CDR3 size: 16 residues. V lost 0 bases and J 3 bases, leaving 12 bases between the germline ends. The CDR3 protein is CASSIDTGTLNQPQHF. The CDR3 DNA reads as TGTGCCAGTAGTATAGATACAGGGACACTCAATCAGCCCCAGCATTTT.

A single count supports this clone. A single base separates this from a much larger clone, so it may be a read error. This same CDR3 is encoded by further DNA sequences in the sample. The CDR3 here is CASSRDSYEQYF. As DNA, the CDR3 is TGTGCCAGCAGCAGGGACAGCTACGAGCAGTACTTC. The chain has TRBV5-6 and TRBJ2-7, with 7 nucleotides matching TRBD1. V lost 4 bases to trimming and J lost 3 bases; unmatched junction nucleotides: 1. The CDR3 is 12 residues long. Germline CDR1 SGHDT, CDR2 YYEEEE.

The V gene is TRBV6-6, the J gene TRBJ1-1; 9 bases fit TRBD1. V lost 7 bases, J lost 5 bases, and 5 bases stayed unmatched. The germline V gene has CDR1 MNHNY and CDR2 SVGAGI (reference sequence). The CDR3 is made up of 13 amino acids. CDR3 nucleotide sequence: TGTGCCAGCATGGGACAGGGTCGGACTGAAGCTTTCTTT. It is translated as CASMGQGRTEAFF.

The V gene is TRBV10-3, the J gene TRBJ1-5; D remains ambiguous. V was clipped by 1 base and J by 0 bases, with 16 bases between them. The germline CDR1 and CDR2 sequences are ENHRY and SYGVKD. The CDR3 length is 18 residues. This CDR3 is CAISEYPGSGYSNQPQHF. The CDR3 DNA follows: TGTGCCATCAGTGAGTACCCAGGAAGCGGCTATAGCAATCAGCCCCAGCATTTT.

This clone was found once. The V gene is TRBV5-1, the J gene TRBJ2-3; D gene uncertain. The CDR3 covers 12 residues. Germline CDR1 and CDR2: SGHRS and YFSETQ. V shed 4 bases and J shed 8 bases, with 11 bases lying between them. The CDR3 nucleotides are TGCGCCAGCAGCACAGACATAGGTACGCAGTATTTT. Translation: CASSTDIGTQYF.

This chain connects TRBV28 to TRBJ2-7; the D gene is possibly TRBD2 (5 bases). The CDR3 contains 18 residues. In germline, CDR1 is MDHEN, CDR2 SYDVKM. The V end lost 4 bases, the J end lost 0 bases, and 22 bases lay between the germline ends. As DNA, the CDR3 is TGTGCCAGCAGTTCCCACCCTATGAGAGCGGCCGTCTCCTACGAGCAGTACTTC. Its translation: CASSSHPMRAAVSYEQYF.

This chain connects TRBV6-6 to TRBJ2-6, with D unclear. Germline V CDR1 and CDR2: MNHNY, SVGAGI (reference sequence). V lost 0 bases and J lost 4, with 4 bases in between. The CDR3 sequence is 14 residues long. The CDR3 here is CASSYSPGANVLTF. CDR3 DNA sequence: TGTGCCAGCAGTTACTCGCCCGGGGCCAACGTCCTGACTTTC.

The chain recombines TRBV6-1 with TRBJ1-1; no reliable D call. The CDR3 totals 15 residues. Germline V gene sequence: CDR1 MNHNS, CDR2 SASEGT. Trimming removed 6 bases at V and 5 bases at J, with 19 bases between. The CDR3 region has the DNA TGTGCCAGCAGGAGACCGGGTCCCGGGGAAACTGAAGCTTTCTTT. Translated, it gives CASRRPGPGETEAFF.

This clone appeared once. The chain combines TRBV5-1 with TRBJ2-7; no reliable D call. The CDR3 extends over 17 amino acids. Germline loops: CDR1 SGHRS, CDR2 YFSETQ. V was cut by 1 base and J by 1 base, with 18 bases left in between. The CDR3 nucleotides read TGCGCCAGCAGCTTGCCCGTTCACGACTCCGGTTCCTACGAGCAGTACTTC. It is translated as CASSLPVHDSGSYEQYF.